This section outlines one T cell receptor (beta chain) sequence together with its context. The CDR3 runs to 13 residues. V was cut by 2 bases and J by 4 bases, with 7 bases left in between. The germline CDR1 and CDR2 sequences are SGHTS and YDEGEE. In the PCR, 60 Vbeta and 13 Jbeta primers were used. Profiling relied on immunoSEQ multiplex PCR, and the TCRdb table lists in-frame clones only, not all of them. In total, the table holds 40,000 or so clones. This entry comes from a study of cytomegalovirus exposure and HLA in healthy donors. This sequence originates from a man aged 25 to 40 in good health and CMV-seronegative. V is TRBV5-8 and J is TRBJ1-3, with D unresolved. The sequenced sample consisted of PBMCs. CDR3 nucleotides: TGTGCCAGCAGCTTCCTAACCGGAAACACCATATATTTT. Translating it yields CASSFLTGNTIYF.